This T cell receptor beta chain was recovered during a study of T-cell reconstitution after alpha-beta-depleted transplantation in children. General observations from the study: A year post-transplant, T-cell counts and diversity derived mostly from newly produced T cells.

The TCRbeta library was prepared with unique molecular identifiers. TCRdb analysed the PCR reads with MiXCR anew, one entry per CDR3 protein. The sample yields hundreds of thousands of distinct CDR3 sequences, under 8.5% seen once. This clonotype was seen only a few times. The antigen is not known. V was pared by 2 bases and J by 3 bases, with 5 bases of the junction left unmatched. CDR3 size: 15 residues. V is TRBV12-3 or TRBV12-4 and J is TRBJ2-3, with 7 bases fitting TRBD2. The sample consisted of PBMCs, mostly from graft donor cells, taken 360 days after TCRalphabeta/CD19-depleted stem cell transplant. The TCR was taken from a male patient aged 2-15 years who had a stem cell transplant for acute myeloid leukemia, so the T cells may come from the graft donor. The CDR3 bases are TGTGCCAGCAGTTTATCCAGCGGGAATACAGATACGCAGTATTTT. Protein sequence: CASSLSSGNTDTQYF.